This T cell receptor beta chain was sequenced for a study of graft-versus-host responses after intestinal transplantation. Study overall: For two to three years after anti-thymocyte globulin induction, all recipients took tacrolimus and steroids. Study-wide points: GvH clones appeared in recipient marrow, some first in ileum or blood.

Method: immunoSEQ multiplex PCR; TCRdb's copy keeps in-frame clones and lacks some. The profile shows tens of thousands of clones, around 90% of them singletons. Comments on this clone: What it binds is not known.

Trimming removed 3 bases at V and 3 bases at J, with 15 bases between. The CDR3 runs to 15 residues. Germline lookup yields CDR1 MNHEY and CDR2 SMNVEV (reference sequence). V and J are TRBV27 and TRBJ2-7; a weak D match, TRBD2 (6 bases). The clonotype originates from a human donor who was the organ donor for an intestinal transplant. The specimen was unstimulated CD4+ T cells sorted from spleen or lymph node cells, collected before transplant. This CDR3 reads CASSFRGDLFYEQYF. The CDR3 DNA reads TGTGCCAGCAGTTTCAGAGGGGACTTATTCTACGAGCAGTACTTC.